Listed below are T cell receptor beta chains from one sample, sequenced in a study of T-cell reconstitution after alpha-beta-depleted transplantation in children. TCRdb re-called the PCR reads through MiXCR, storing one row per CDR3 protein. The data show 700,000 to 950,000 distinct CDR3 sequences, with 16% seen just once and around 5% held by the top ten. The sample was PBMCs, mostly from graft donor cells, taken 360 days after TCRalphabeta/CD19-depleted stem cell transplant. Receptors were obtained from a male patient between 10 and 17 years old who had a stem cell transplant for acute lymphoblastic leukemia, so the T cells may come from the graft donor. Each CDR3 is given with its conserved first and last residue. A D gene is named only where the DNA matches it firmly. Only some rows state a clone size, as once, few, many or a class for expanded clones.

CDR3aa,CDR3nt,abundance,v_gene,j_gene,d_gene
CASSILPPGYTDTQYF,TGTGCCAGCAGTATACTACCCCCGGGTTACACAGATACGCAGTATTTT,.,TRBV27,TRBJ2-3,.
CASSEEASNEKLFF,TGTGCCAGCAGTGAGGAAGCGTCTAATGAAAAACTGTTTTTT,few,TRBV25-1,TRBJ1-4,.
CASSQDVAGRETQYF,TGTGCCAGCAGCCAAGATGTAGCGGGGAGGGAGACCCAGTACTTC,.,TRBV4-2,TRBJ2-5,TRBD2
CASSPGLAGVTDTQYF,TGTGCCAGCAGTCCGGGACTAGCGGGAGTCACAGATACGCAGTATTTT,.,TRBV6-1,TRBJ2-3,TRBD2
CASSFTETYEQYF,TGTGCCAGCAGTTTTACAGAAACCTACGAGCAGTACTTC,.,TRBV12-3/TRBV12-4,TRBJ2-7,.
CASSPHDMYTEAFF,TGCGCCAGCAGCCCTCACGACATGTACACTGAAGCTTTCTTT,.,TRBV5-1,TRBJ1-1,.
CASSLARLADKGTQYF,TGCGCCAGCAGCTTGGCCCGGCTAGCGGACAAGGGGACCCAGTACTTC,few,TRBV5-1,TRBJ2-5,TRBD2
CASSQGSLTESSYNEQFF,TGTGCCAGCAGCCAAGGATCGCTAACGGAAAGCTCCTACAATGAGCAGTTCTTC,once,TRBV4-2,TRBJ2-1,.
CASSLAAGGTDTQYF,TGTGCCAGCAGCTTAGCCGCCGGTGGCACAGATACGCAGTATTTT,few,TRBV7-3,TRBJ2-3,.
CASSFVASYEQYF,TGTGCCAGCAGTTTTGTCGCTAGCTACGAGCAGTACTTC,few,TRBV12-3/TRBV12-4,TRBJ2-7,.